This T cell receptor (beta chain) originates from a study of shared T cell receptors in the human thymus. Sequencing was performed with immunoSEQ multiplex PCR; in TCRdb, only in-frame clones are kept and a portion is missing. The sample yields approximately 490,000 clones, roughly 74% seen once. Trimming took off 5 bases at V and 4 bases at J, with 15 bases between the two ends. Germline-derived CDR1 and CDR2 are MNHEY and SMNVEV (reference sequence). The CDR3 runs 15 residues. The sample was also reused in another study, on human thymus T cells.

The chain recombines TRBV27 with TRBJ1-3; D gene uncertain. The sample taken for sequencing was thymocytes. The receptor was derived from a boy under two years old with a congenital heart defect. This chain's CDR3 is CASSPPPGEGNTIYF. Here the CDR3 DNA reads TGTGCCAGCAGTCCCCCCCCCGGGGAGGGAAACACCATATATTTT.